In this sample, the clone carrying this T cell receptor (beta chain) turned up many times. Its specificity is not known. This sample is drawn from a study of CD8+CD57+ T cells in acquired aplastic anemia. Study details: Across the sorted CD4+ and CD8+ cells, DNA amounts averaged roughly 3.5 ug.

Patients sequenced had flow cytometry evidence of CD8+CD57+ cell expansion. All patients had severe acquired aplastic anemia. The trim removed 2 bases at V and 5 bases at J, leaving 9 bases unmatched. CDR1 ENHRY and CDR2 SYGVKD come from the germline V gene. This CDR3 contains 16 residues. Study conclusions and caveats: Patients and controls shared 25 to 35 CD8+ CDR3 sequences, highly expressed in patients.

Profiling that covered TCR beta VDJ and CDR3 relied on genomic DNA as its template. Each CDR3 protein is one row after TCRdb ran MiXCR on the reads. The profile shows some 200,000 distinct CDR3 sequences, around 47% of them singletons. The origin of this receptor is a human donor with aplastic anemia. Sequenced: sorted CD4+, CD8+, or CD8+CD57+ T cells (not recorded which) from PBMCs. The J gene is TRBJ2-5, the V gene TRBV10-3; 9 nucleotides line up with TRBD2. The DNA of the CDR3 is TGTGCCATCAGTGAGGGTAGCGGGAGAGGAGTTGAGACCCAGTACTTC. Translating it yields CAISEGSGRGVETQYF.